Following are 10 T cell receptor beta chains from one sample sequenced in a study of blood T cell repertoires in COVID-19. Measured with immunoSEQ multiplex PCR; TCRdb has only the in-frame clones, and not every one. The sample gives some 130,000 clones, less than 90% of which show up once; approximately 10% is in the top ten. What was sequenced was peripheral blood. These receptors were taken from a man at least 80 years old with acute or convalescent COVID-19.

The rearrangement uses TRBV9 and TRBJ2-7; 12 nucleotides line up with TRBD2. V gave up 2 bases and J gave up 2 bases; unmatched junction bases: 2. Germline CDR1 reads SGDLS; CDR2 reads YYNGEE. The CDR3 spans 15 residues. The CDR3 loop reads CASSVSSGRAYEQYF. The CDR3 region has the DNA TGTGCCAGCAGCGTCTCTAGCGGGAGGGCCTACGAGCAGTACTTC.

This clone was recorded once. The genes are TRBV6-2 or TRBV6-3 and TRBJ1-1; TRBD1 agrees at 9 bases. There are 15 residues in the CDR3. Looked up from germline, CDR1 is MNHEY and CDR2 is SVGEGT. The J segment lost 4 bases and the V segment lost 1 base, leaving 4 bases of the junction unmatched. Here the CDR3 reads CASSYFGQGSTEAFF. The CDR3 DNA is TGTGCCAGCAGTTACTTCGGACAGGGGTCCACTGAAGCTTTCTTT.

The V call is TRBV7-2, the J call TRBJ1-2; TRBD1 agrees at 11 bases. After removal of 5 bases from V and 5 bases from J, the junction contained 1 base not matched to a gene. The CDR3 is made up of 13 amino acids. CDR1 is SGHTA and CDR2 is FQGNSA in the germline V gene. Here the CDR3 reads CASSGQGAYGYTF. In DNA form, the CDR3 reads TGTGCCAGCAGCGGACAGGGGGCTTATGGCTACACCTTC.

The CDR3 protein is CASSWGTSAESSGNTIYF. As DNA, the CDR3 is TGCGCCAGCAGCTGGGGGACTTCTGCTGAGAGCTCTGGAAACACCATATATTTT. V is TRBV5-1 and J is TRBJ1-3; a possible D gene is TRBD1 (5 bases). Trimming stripped 3 bases from V and 0 bases from J, with 19 bases between. This CDR3 is 18 amino acids long. CDR1 is SGHRS and CDR2 is YFSETQ in the germline V gene.

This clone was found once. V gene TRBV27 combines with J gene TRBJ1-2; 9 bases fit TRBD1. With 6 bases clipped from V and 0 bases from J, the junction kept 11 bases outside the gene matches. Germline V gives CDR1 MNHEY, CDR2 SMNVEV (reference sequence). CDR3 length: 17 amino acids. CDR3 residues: CASRSQYGTGPNYGYTF. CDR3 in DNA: TGTGCCAGCAGATCACAATACGGGACAGGGCCTAACTATGGCTACACCTTC.

The CDR3 loop is CAIRAGILEPQHF. CDR3 in DNA: TGTGCCATCAGGGCAGGGATTTTAGAGCCCCAGCATTTT. The rearrangement links TRBV10-3 to TRBJ1-5; possibly TRBD1 for D (5 bases). The CDR3 is 13 amino acids. V gave up 6 bases and J gave up 8 bases, with 14 bases separating them. From germline, CDR1 is ENHRY and CDR2 SYGVKD.

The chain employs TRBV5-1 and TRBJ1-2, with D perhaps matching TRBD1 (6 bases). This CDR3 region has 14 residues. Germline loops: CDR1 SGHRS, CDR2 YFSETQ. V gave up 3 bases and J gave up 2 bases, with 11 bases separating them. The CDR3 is CASSWETGNYGYTF. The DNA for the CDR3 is TGCGCCAGCAGCTGGGAGACAGGCAACTATGGCTACACCTTC.

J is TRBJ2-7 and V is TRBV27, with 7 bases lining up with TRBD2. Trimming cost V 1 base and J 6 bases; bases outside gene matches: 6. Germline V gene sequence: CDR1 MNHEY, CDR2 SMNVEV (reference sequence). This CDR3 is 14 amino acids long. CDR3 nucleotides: TGTGCCAGCAGTTTATTAGGACTAGTCGGCGAGCAGTACTTC. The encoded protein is CASSLLGLVGEQYF.

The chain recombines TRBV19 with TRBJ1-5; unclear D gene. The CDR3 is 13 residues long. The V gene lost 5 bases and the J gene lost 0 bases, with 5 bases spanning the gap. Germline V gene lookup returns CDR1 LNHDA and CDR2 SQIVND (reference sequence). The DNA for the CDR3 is TGTGCCAGTAGTCCCTTTAGCAATCAGCCCCAGCATTTT. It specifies CASSPFSNQPQHF.

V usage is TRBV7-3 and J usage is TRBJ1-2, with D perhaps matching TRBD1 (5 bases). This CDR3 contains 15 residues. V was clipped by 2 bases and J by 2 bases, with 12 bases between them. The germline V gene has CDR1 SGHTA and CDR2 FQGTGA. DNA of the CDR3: TGTGCCAGCAGCTTAGACGGGGGGTCCAACTATGGCTACACCTTC. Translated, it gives CASSLDGGSNYGYTF.